These 21 T cell receptor beta chains share one sample of origin, sequenced in a study of shared clonotypes between healthy human individuals. Only in-frame clones appear in the TCRdb table, and some are missing; sequencing was by immunoSEQ multiplex PCR. The sample has 2.5 million or so clones, more than 90% seen once; the top ten hold over 0.12%. Sample: naive CD4+ T cells sorted from blood. Indicated subset: CD45RA+ positively selected. The receptors originated from a young man in good health.

With respect to this clone: This specimen includes other DNA sequences encoding the same CDR3. The V and J genes are TRBV30 and TRBJ1-3, with TRBD1 as a possible D gene (6 bases). Germline V gene data show CDR1 as GTSNPN and CDR2 as SVGIG (reference sequence). V lost 3 bases, J lost 2 bases, and 8 bases lay in between. The CDR3 has 13 amino acids. In nucleotides, the CDR3 is TGTGCCTGGAGGCCAGGGGCTGGAAACACCATATATTTT. Protein: CAWRPGAGNTIYF.

This chain uses TRBV5-4 with TRBJ1-1, with D perhaps TRBD1 (5 bases). Trimming removed 0 bases at V and 4 bases at J, with 16 bases between. Germline CDR1 SGHNT, CDR2 YYREEE (reference sequence). The CDR3 is made up of 16 amino acids. The CDR3 sequence: CASSLDLRDRATEAFF. CDR3 nucleotide sequence: TGTGCCAGCAGCTTGGACTTAAGGGACCGAGCCACTGAAGCTTTCTTT.

The chain recombines TRBV7-2 with TRBJ1-2; D not resolved. Germline values: CDR1 SGHTA, CDR2 FQGNSA. The CDR3 has 15 residues. V was clipped by 2 bases and J by 4 bases, with 14 bases between them. CDR3 in DNA: TGTGCCAGCAGCTTAATCGTAGAGCAGTTCTATGGCTACACCTTC. Translation: CASSLIVEQFYGYTF.

The rearrangement uses TRBV2 and TRBJ2-7; 13 nucleotides line up with TRBD2. V trimming: 4 bases; J trimming: 2 bases; junction bases outside the gene matches: 8. This CDR3 has 17 residues. The germline CDR1 and CDR2 sequences are SNHLY and FYNNEI. The CDR3 is CASSALAGGSGAYEQYF. The CDR3 DNA reads as TGTGCCAGCAGTGCACTAGCGGGAGGGTCAGGGGCCTACGAGCAGTACTTC.

This clone was picked up one time. V usage is TRBV28 and J usage is TRBJ1-6; D not resolved. Germline V gene lookup returns CDR1 MDHEN and CDR2 SYDVKM. The CDR3 is 14 amino acids. V was cut by 6 bases and J by 10 bases, with 16 bases left in between. The CDR3 DNA reads as TGTGCCAGCAGCAACCATAGAGGAGTCTCACCCCTCCACTTT. This sequence encodes CASSNHRGVSPLHF.

This clone is a singleton in its sample. The chain joins TRBV7-9 to TRBJ1-4, with a possible D match to TRBD1 (6 bases). The CDR3 spans 16 residues. Germline V gene data show CDR1 as SEHNR and CDR2 as FQNEAQ (reference sequence). Trimming removed 3 bases from V and 10 bases from J, with 21 bases in between. The CDR3 protein is CASSLGDIRNLAKLFF. The DNA for the CDR3 is TGTGCCAGCAGCTTGGGGGACATCCGGAATTTGGCAAAACTGTTTTTT.

This rearrangement joins TRBV11-3 to TRBJ2-1; TRBD2 might be the D (7 bases). The V and J ends lost 1 base and 9 bases respectively, with 19 bases between them. Germline V gene sequence: CDR1 SGHNT, CDR2 YENEEA. CDR3 length: 16 residues. Written as DNA, the CDR3 is TGTGCCAGCAGCTTAGTGGGGGGGCTAGCGGTTTCTGAGCAGTTCTTC. The encoded protein is CASSLVGGLAVSEQFF.

The chain has TRBV27 and TRBJ2-7, with TRBD2 matching 8 bases. The V gene's germline CDR1 is MNHEY and CDR2 SMNVEV (reference sequence). This CDR3 has 14 residues. The ends lost 8 bases at V and 3 bases at J; junction bases unmatched: 9. The CDR3: CASQEGTRRYEQYF. CDR3 sequence (DNA): TGTGCCAGCCAAGAGGGGACTAGGCGCTACGAGCAGTACTTC.

The chain joins TRBV10-3 to TRBJ2-2, with 9 positions matching TRBD1. V lost 6 bases to trimming and J lost 5 bases; unmatched junction nucleotides: 10. Germline CDR1 and CDR2: ENHRY and SYGVKD. The CDR3 totals 16 residues. The CDR3 loop is CAIRDRGGGVTGELFF. CDR3 in DNA: TGTGCCATCAGGGACAGGGGCGGGGGAGTAACCGGGGAGCTGTTTTTT.

This chain joins TRBV28 and TRBJ1-2; 8 bases line up with TRBD1. The CDR3 has 14 amino acids. V gave up 6 bases and J gave up 8 bases; unmatched junction bases: 11. The germline V gene has CDR1 MDHEN and CDR2 SYDVKM. The CDR3 DNA is TGTGCCAGCAGATATACAGGGGGTCAGGACGGCTACACCTTC. Translation gives CASRYTGGQDGYTF.

The chain couples TRBV6-5 to TRBJ2-1, with 10 bases aligning to TRBD1. Germline CDR1 and CDR2: MNHEY and SVGAGI. The CDR3 extends over 11 amino acids. J lost 15 bases, V lost 6 bases, and 5 bases had no gene match. CDR3 in amino acids: CASSGGQGWFF. Here the CDR3 DNA reads TGTGCCAGCAGCGGGGGACAGGGGTGGTTCTTC.

Concerning this clone itself: The sample contains more than one DNA sequence encoding this CDR3. The V and J genes are TRBV28 and TRBJ1-1; D unclear. The V gene lost 6 bases and the J gene lost 0 bases, with 5 bases spanning the gap. The CDR3 spans 12 residues. Germline loops: CDR1 MDHEN, CDR2 SYDVKM. CDR3 protein: CASSQMNTEAFF. The CDR3 bases are TGTGCCAGCAGCCAAATGAACACTGAAGCTTTCTTT.

CDR3 DNA: TGCGCCAGCAGCTTTGGGGGGGCGCCGGAGCAGCCCCAGCATTTT. It codes for CASSFGGAPEQPQHF. V is TRBV5-1 and J is TRBJ1-5; possibly TRBD1 for D (6 bases). The germline CDR1 and CDR2 sequences are SGHRS and YFSETQ. This CDR3 comprises 15 residues. The V end was cut by 2 bases, the J end by 7 bases, with 16 bases between.

Turning to this clone: At the DNA level, this CDR3 is encoded by other sequences in the same sample as well. The chain links TRBV29-1 to TRBJ2-2; D call uncertain. The CDR3 has 12 residues. Per germline, CDR1 SQVTM and CDR2 ANQGSEA. The ends were cut back, 3 bases at V and 2 bases at J, with 4 bases in the middle. The CDR3 here is CSVEGNTGELFF. CDR3 coding DNA: TGCAGCGTTGAGGGCAACACCGGGGAGCTGTTTTTT.

This clone was counted a few times. The chain joins TRBV2 to TRBJ1-1; D gene unclear. The CDR3 runs to 13 residues. The germline CDR1 and CDR2 sequences are SNHLY and FYNNEI. The V end lost 5 bases, the J end lost 1 base, and 8 bases lay between the germline ends. DNA for the CDR3: TGTGCCAGCAGTAAGAGGGAGAACACTGAAGCTTTCTTT. The encoded protein is CASSKRENTEAFF.

This clone showed up just once. This chain links TRBV11-2 with TRBJ1-1; D possibly corresponds to TRBD1 (5 bases). The V end lost 6 bases, the J end lost 4 bases, and 9 bases lay between the germline ends. CDR1 is SGHAT and CDR2 is FQNNGV in the germline V gene. The CDR3 runs 12 residues. This chain's CDR3 is CASSWQGTEAFF. CDR3 nucleotides: TGTGCCAGCAGTTGGCAGGGCACTGAAGCTTTCTTT.

The rearrangement uses TRBV18 and TRBJ1-1; D not certain. The CDR3 extends over 13 amino acids. Germline V CDR1 and CDR2: KGHSH, LQKENI. V gave up 4 bases and J gave up 0 bases, with 6 bases separating them. CDR3 sequence (DNA): TGTGCCAGCTCACTCGACGTGAACACTGAAGCTTTCTTT. Translation: CASSLDVNTEAFF.

Concerning this clone: Other DNA sequences within the sample encode an identical CDR3. The rearrangement uses TRBV30 and TRBJ2-1; 9 bases map to TRBD2. Germline V CDR1 and CDR2: GTSNPN, SVGIG (reference sequence). V trimming: 2 bases; J trimming: 10 bases; junction bases outside the gene matches: 0. The CDR3 covers 11 residues. Here the CDR3 reads CAWSSGGEQFF. Here the CDR3 DNA reads TGTGCCTGGAGTAGCGGGGGGGAGCAGTTCTTC.

The sample holds one count of this clone. The chain combines TRBV19 with TRBJ1-5, with 10 bases that match TRBD1. Germline CDR1 and CDR2: LNHDA and SQIVND (reference sequence). This CDR3 has 13 residues. The V and J ends lost 1 base and 11 bases, in that order; junction bases with no gene match: 2. The chain's CDR3 is CASSIAGQGAQHF. DNA of the CDR3: TGTGCCAGTAGTATAGCTGGACAGGGGGCCCAGCATTTT.

The chain combines TRBV19 with TRBJ2-4; no clear D gene. V dropped 3 bases and J dropped 0 bases, with 15 bases sitting between them. Germline V gene data show CDR1 as LNHDA and CDR2 as SQIVND (reference sequence). The CDR3 totals 17 residues. The CDR3 bases are TGTGCCAGTAGTATTAGGTCGATCCCGAAAGCCAAAAACATTCAGTACTTC. Translation: CASSIRSIPKAKNIQYF.

The chain joins TRBV19 to TRBJ1-1, with D perhaps matching TRBD1 (6 bases). The germline V gene has CDR1 LNHDA and CDR2 SQIVND (reference sequence). CDR3 length: 13 amino acids. Trimming cost V 2 bases and J 5 bases, with 9 bases left between them. The CDR3: CASSITGFTEAFF. In DNA form, the CDR3 reads TGTGCCAGTAGTATAACAGGGTTTACTGAAGCTTTCTTT.